The 3 T cell receptor beta chains in this list originate from one sample, sequenced in a study of metastatic and nonmetastatic thyroid tumors. With MiXCR, TCRdb called clones anew from the PCR reads. The data hold approximately 13,000 clones, with about an eighth observed a single time. No patient had received any treatment before thyroid surgery. Sequencing was performed on blood. These receptors came from a female donor with papillary thyroid cancer or a benign thyroid nodule (not recorded which). Some clones in this sample may be carry-over from other donors' samples.

In its sample, this clone was seen a few times. The rearrangement links TRBV11-2 to TRBJ2-7, with 12 positions matching TRBD2. With 7 bases clipped from V and 4 bases from J, the junction kept 20 bases outside the gene matches. The V gene's germline CDR1 is SGHAT and CDR2 FQNNGV. The CDR3 consists of 19 residues. The CDR3 DNA follows: TGTGCCAGCACTTCCTGTTTGGGGTTCGGGACTAGCGGGTTGTACGAGCAGTACTTC. Translating gives CASTSCLGFGTSGLYEQYF.

The table lists this clone with many counts. The CDR3 loop is CASSQQGGSYEQYF. CDR3 sequence (DNA): TGTGCCAGCAGCCAACAGGGAGGGTCCTACGAGCAGTACTTC. This rearrangement joins TRBV3-1 to TRBJ2-7; 7 bases align to TRBD2. Losses at the gene ends were 2 bases for V and 1 base for J; bases not matched to a gene: 2. CDR3 length: 14 amino acids. The germline V gene has CDR1 LGHDT and CDR2 YNNKEL (reference sequence).

The chain carries TRBV19 and TRBJ2-2, with D maybe TRBD2 (6 bases). Germline V lookup: CDR1 LNHDA, CDR2 SQIVND (reference sequence). V lost 3 bases and J lost 6, with 8 bases in between. This CDR3 is built from 13 residues. The CDR3 is CASSITGAGELFF. The CDR3 DNA follows: TGTGCCAGTAGTATCACGGGAGCCGGGGAGCTGTTTTTT. Variable domain in full (rest from reference TRBV19 and TRBJ2-2): DGGITQSPKYLFRKEGQNVTLSCEQNLNHDAMYWYRQDPGQGLRLIYYSQIVNDFQKGDIAEGYSVSREKKESFPLTVTSAQKNPTAFYLCASSITGAGELFFGEGSRLTVL.